This is a list of T cell receptor beta chains from one sample in a study of blood T cell repertoires in COVID-19. Here immunoSEQ multiplex PCR was the method, and the copy in TCRdb shows in-frame clones only, minus some. The sample lists some 95,000 clones, more than 70% occurring once. Sequenced sample: peripheral blood. The receptors originated from a man between 65 and 85 years old with acute or convalescent COVID-19. Both conserved end residues are part of each CDR3. Fields, in order: J gene, V gene, CDR3 protein.

>TRBJ2-5|TRBV6-5
CATSRTGGVETQYF
>TRBJ1-5|TRBV2
CASSVSPGQPQHF
>TRBJ2-7|TRBV5-4
CASSFYGSGEQYF
>TRBJ2-5|TRBV28
CASSRLTPDRSQETQYF
>TRBJ2-1|TRBV2
CASRRQGYNEQFF
>TRBJ2-5|TRBV25-1
CASRTGGVETQYF
>TRBJ2-1|TRBV29-1
CSVGQGAREQFF
>TRBJ1-1|TRBV5-1
CASSLGGWDTEAFF
>TRBJ2-5|TRBV7-8
CASSGGQGAMETQYF
>TRBJ1-1|TRBV19
CASSIQGGTEAFF
>TRBJ2-1|TRBV15
CATSRIGRGLADNEQFF
>TRBJ2-7|TRBV6-1
CASSETSVLEQYF
>TRBJ1-5|TRBV2
CASSQRSEGPDYSNQPQHF
>TRBJ2-5|TRBV5-4
CASSFSGRRVRETQYF
>TRBJ2-5|TRBV7-3
CASSFQVQETQYF